This TCR beta chain was sequenced for a study of cytomegalovirus exposure and HLA in healthy donors. Study context: Earlier findings included 117 million unique TCR beta sequences obtained from 150 million to 200 million T cells.

The length of the CDR3 is 16 residues. V lost 4 bases and J lost 0; bases outside the gene matches: 8. The germline V gene encodes CDR1 SGHRS and CDR2 YFSETQ. Notes on the study in general: Analysis performed later found under 20,000 TCR beta sequences associated with HLA alleles at 0.05 false discovery rate. The study put 150 or so TCR beta chains on its list as cytomegalovirus-associated.

About this clone itself: Its target is not known.

With 60 Vbeta and 13 Jbeta primers, the PCR was carried out. Study processing details: An analysis that came later counted tens of millions of unique TCR beta chains, approximately 10 million shared. Sequenced by immunoSEQ multiplex PCR; TCRdb stores in-frame clones only, minus some. The V and J calls and clone size come from that table; D and trimming were worked out from the DNA. The profile shows about 150,000 clones, roughly 78% of them singletons. Source material: PBMCs. The chain employs TRBV5-1 and TRBJ2-7, with 9 bases aligning to TRBD2. The sequence derives from a man between 35 and 55 years old in good health and CMV-seropositive. The CDR3 spells CASSAKVSGSSYEQYF. For the CDR3, the DNA is TGCGCCAGCAGCGCCAAAGTTAGCGGGAGCTCCTACGAGCAGTACTTC.